These T cell receptor beta chains were read from a single sample in a study of T-cell memory formation after mild COVID-19. One entry per CDR3 protein, called by TCRdb with MiXCR from the 5' RACE reads. The sample yields 290,000 or so distinct CDR3 sequences, just under 20% seen once. What was sequenced was PBMCs or a T cell subset sorted from them (not recorded which). The receptors were gathered from a man aged 18-30 years who had mild COVID-19 (a few samples of this study predate the infection). Cell type and time point are not known. The conserved cysteine and the conserved F or W are not part of the CDR3 here.

j_gene,v_gene,CDR3aa
TRBJ2-3,TRBV12-3/TRBV12-4,ASSLGGTMRQY
TRBJ1-1,TRBV5-1,ASSPEGYTEAF
TRBJ1-3,TRBV6-6,ACAADSAFGGNTIY
TRBJ1-1,TRBV12-3/TRBV12-4,ASTSNELNTEAF
TRBJ2-1,TRBV5-1,ASKTTQGSYNEQF
TRBJ2-5,TRBV6-6,ASSSIGETQY
TRBJ2-2,TRBV4-3,ASSQAPLGGLAGELF
TRBJ2-5,TRBV20-1,SARGGAHETQY
TRBJ2-2,TRBV29-1,SVGQGTGELF
TRBJ1-2,TRBV7-2,ASSLVSGTGNGYT
TRBJ1-1,TRBV7-9,ASSLAGRPNTEAF
TRBJ1-5,TRBV12-3/TRBV12-4,ASTLDRAGNQPQH
TRBJ1-6,TRBV12-3/TRBV12-4,ASRASVYNSPLH
TRBJ2-7,TRBV3-1,ASSQGLAGVYEQY
TRBJ2-1,TRBV11-2,ASSPRAGRGLNEQF
TRBJ2-5,TRBV12-3/TRBV12-4,ASHIGGAETQY
TRBJ1-1,TRBV20-1,SARFEDRGRTEAF